This is a list of T cell receptor beta chains from one sample in a study of shared clonotypes between healthy human individuals. Measured with immunoSEQ multiplex PCR; TCRdb has only the in-frame clones, and not every one. The sample yields about 770,000 clones, over 55% seen once. Sequenced: memory CD4+ T cells sorted from blood. The receptor set was obtained from a young woman in good health. The conserved cysteine and the conserved F or W are not part of the CDR3 here.

J gene	V gene	CDR3 protein
TRBJ2-7	TRBV6-1	ASSKTRQESYEQY
TRBJ1-1	TRBV19	ASSIRWGTEAF
TRBJ1-2	TRBV28	ASSFNSYGYT
-	TRBV6-5	ASSRGRTYEQY
TRBJ1-1	TRBV6-1	ASSRGTGVNTEAF
TRBJ1-3	TRBV10-3	AIARTGNGNTIY
TRBJ2-7	TRBV6-5	ASSYIQDQDPCEQY
TRBJ2-1	TRBV25-1	ASSLAGELSNEQF
TRBJ2-7	TRBV5-1	ASSFVGGEEYEQY
TRBJ2-1	TRBV5-1	ASNRETYNEQF
TRBJ2-3	TRBV5-5	ASSKLAGVDTQY
TRBJ2-3	TRBV5-1	ASSLAPGWGTDTQY
TRBJ2-7	TRBV5-1	ASSLTGVGSEQY
TRBJ1-2	TRBV28	ASSAGAYGYT
TRBJ2-1	TRBV5-4	ASREGTSNWWF
TRBJ2-2	TRBV7-3	ASSSPNTGELF
TRBJ2-7	TRBV18	ASSPAALVSYEQY
TRBJ1-1	TRBV7-9	ASSFMGHTEAF
TRBJ2-7	TRBV25-1	ASSDPTSRYEQY
TRBJ2-7	TRBV28	ASTTTGGSSYEQY
TRBJ2-1	TRBV2	ASSALAGPGNEQF
TRBJ2-2	TRBV2	ASNRQGNTGELF
TRBJ1-5	TRBV19	ASSRGPQPQH
TRBJ2-7	TRBV28	ASSSAMAGVFEQY
TRBJ1-2	TRBV6-1	ASSRTGNSLGYT
TRBJ1-5	TRBV28	ASSLRPPSYSNQPQH
TRBJ2-5	TRBV5-1	ASSPRGSGRVETQY
TRBJ2-1	TRBV10-1	ASSGTSGAGMDEQF
TRBJ2-7	TRBV28	ASRTNGGPSYEQY
TRBJ2-2	TRBV9	ASSRQGASGELF
TRBJ2-1	TRBV27	ASLGVAGGGRNEQF
TRBJ2-3	TRBV25-1	ASSERSGSLNTQY
TRBJ1-5	TRBV5-6	ASSLGGPTSNQPQH
TRBJ2-6	TRBV2	ASNGLAGNSGANVLT
TRBJ2-7	TRBV27	ASRGTVNYEQY
TRBJ2-1	TRBV4-2	ASSQTAGGIYNEQF
TRBJ2-3	TRBV5-1	ASSLAEYTDTQY
TRBJ1-3	TRBV2	ASTSIRGNTIY
TRBJ2-7	TRBV28	ASSSNRGLHEQY
TRBJ1-2	TRBV7-9	ASSLGADFSYGYT
TRBJ2-2	TRBV18	ASSQGTSGITGELF
TRBJ2-1	TRBV5-1	ASSRDWGVEQF
TRBJ2-7	TRBV7-9	ASSLEGQVSYEQY
TRBJ2-5	TRBV2	ASKPEGDFGTQY
TRBJ2-1	TRBV11-2	ASSLVRPGLAGDNEQF
TRBJ2-1	TRBV7-9	ASSLLTLRGGNEQF
TRBJ2-1	TRBV14	ASSRGGTYNEQF
TRBJ2-1	TRBV7-9	ASSSAGLEVNEQF
TRBJ1-2	TRBV2	ASSVPGTGPSGYT
TRBJ2-5	TRBV10-3	AISERDEGETQY
TRBJ2-5	TRBV11-2	ASSLLAGTQETQY
TRBJ2-2	TRBV19	ASSIAAGELF
TRBJ2-1	TRBV7-9	ASSLDPTSGAFNEQF
TRBJ1-2	TRBV28	ASNFRGKENYGYT
TRBJ2-3	TRBV28	ASSFSGTGTDTQY
TRBJ2-1	TRBV29-1	SVAYPGWSYNEQF
TRBJ2-1	TRBV18	ASSPRGSAYNEQF
TRBJ2-5	TRBV19	ASSRGVGSGIGETQY
TRBJ1-1	TRBV5-4	ASSPSDRPNTEAF
TRBJ2-4	TRBV19	ASSIQGAVNIQY